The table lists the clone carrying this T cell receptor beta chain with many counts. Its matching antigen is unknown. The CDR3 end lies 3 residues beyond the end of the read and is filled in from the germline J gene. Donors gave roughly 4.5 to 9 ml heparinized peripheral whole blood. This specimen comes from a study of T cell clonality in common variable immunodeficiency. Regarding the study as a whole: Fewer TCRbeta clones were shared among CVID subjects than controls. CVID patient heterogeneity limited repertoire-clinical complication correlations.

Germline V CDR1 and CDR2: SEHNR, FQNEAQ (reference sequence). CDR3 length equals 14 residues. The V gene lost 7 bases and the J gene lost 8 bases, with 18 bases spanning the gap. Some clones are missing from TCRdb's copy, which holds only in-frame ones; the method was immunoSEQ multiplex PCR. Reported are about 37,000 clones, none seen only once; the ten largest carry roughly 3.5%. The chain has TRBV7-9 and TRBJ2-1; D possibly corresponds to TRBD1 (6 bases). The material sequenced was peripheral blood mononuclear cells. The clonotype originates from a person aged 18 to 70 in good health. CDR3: CASTSTGTQYEQFF. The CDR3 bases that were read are TGTGCCAGCACCTCCACCGGGACACAATATGAG. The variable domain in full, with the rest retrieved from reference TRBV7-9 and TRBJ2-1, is DTGVSQNPRHKITKRGQNVTFRCDPISEHNRLYWYRQTLGQGPEFLTYFQNEAQLEKSRLLSDRFSAERPKGSFSTLEIQRTEQGDSAMYLCASTSTGTQYEQFFGPGTRLTVL.